This TCR beta chain comes out of a study of Ad26.COV2.S vaccination and SARS-CoV-2 variants. This clone was seen only once. Its specificity is not known. Specified treatment: about 20 received Ad26.COV2.S at low or high dose, single or two shots; several received placebo; per-sample allocation not given. Sample collection was performed on day 63 after the first vaccine or placebo injection. An Ad26 vector expressing Wuhan-strain SARS-CoV-2 spike served as the vaccine. TCRdb's table, derived via immunoSEQ multiplex PCR, lists solely in-frame clones and lacks some. The table lists a few hundred thousand clones, roughly 87% of them singletons. Study-level points and caveats: Vaccinees and placebo recipients showed similar non-spike TCR breadth.

The receptor was derived from a person between 18 and 60 years old who received the Ad26.COV2.S COVID-19 vaccine or a placebo. Sequencing used peripheral blood, obtained in a trial of Ad26.COV2.S vaccine versus placebo.

CDR3 coding DNA: TGTGCCAGCAACCTTGTACTGCCCGGGGAGCTGTTTTTT. Translated, it gives CASNLVLPGELFF. This chain uses TRBV12-3 or TRBV12-4 with TRBJ2-2; no clear D gene. CDR3 length equals 13 residues. Deletions cut 7 bases from V and 6 bases from J, with 12 bases between.